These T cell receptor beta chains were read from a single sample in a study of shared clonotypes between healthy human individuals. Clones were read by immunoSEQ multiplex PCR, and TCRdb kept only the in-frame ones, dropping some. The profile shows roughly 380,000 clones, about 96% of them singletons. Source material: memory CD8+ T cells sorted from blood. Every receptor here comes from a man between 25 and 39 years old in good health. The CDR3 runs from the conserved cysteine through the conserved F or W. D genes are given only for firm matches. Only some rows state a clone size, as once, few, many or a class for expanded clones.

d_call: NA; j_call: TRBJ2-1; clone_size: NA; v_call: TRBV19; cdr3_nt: TGTGCCAGTAGTATTGGAAGCATATACAATGAGCAGTTCTTC; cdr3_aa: CASSIGSIYNEQFF
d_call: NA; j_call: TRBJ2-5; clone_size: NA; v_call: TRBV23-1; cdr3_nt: TGCGCCAGCAGTCAATCGGCGGACAGAGCGGCCCAGTACTTC; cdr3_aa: CASSQSADRAAQYF
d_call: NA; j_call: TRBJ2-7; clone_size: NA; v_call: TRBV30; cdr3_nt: TGTGCCTGGAGTGTGGAGGACAGATACGAGCAGTACTTC; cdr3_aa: CAWSVEDRYEQYF
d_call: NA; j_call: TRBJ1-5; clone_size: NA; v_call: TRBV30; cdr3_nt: TGTGCCTGGAGTGTACGGGGGCTAAGCAATCAGCCCCAGCATTTT; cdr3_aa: CAWSVRGLSNQPQHF
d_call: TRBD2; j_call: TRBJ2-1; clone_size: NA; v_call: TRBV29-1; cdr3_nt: TGCAGCGTTGAGGCGGGAGCGGGACGACGTGAGCAGTTCTTC; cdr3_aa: CSVEAGAGRREQFF
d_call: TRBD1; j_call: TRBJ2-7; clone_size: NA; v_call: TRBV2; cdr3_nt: TGTGCCAGCGATAAAGGGACAGTATCCTACGAGCAGTACTTC; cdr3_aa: CASDKGTVSYEQYF
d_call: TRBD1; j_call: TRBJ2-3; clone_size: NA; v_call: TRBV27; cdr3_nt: TGTGCCAGCAGTTTATCGATGGGACAGGGGGACACAGATACGCAGTATTTT; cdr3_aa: CASSLSMGQGDTDTQYF
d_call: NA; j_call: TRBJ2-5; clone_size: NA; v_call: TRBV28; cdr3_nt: TGTGCCAGCAGCCCCGACAGGACGGTCATGAAGACCCAGTACTTC; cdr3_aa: CASSPDRTVMKTQYF
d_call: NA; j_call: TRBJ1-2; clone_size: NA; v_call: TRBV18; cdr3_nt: TGTGCCAGCTCACCACCCGGGAGTAACTATGGCTACACCTTC; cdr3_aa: CASSPPGSNYGYTF
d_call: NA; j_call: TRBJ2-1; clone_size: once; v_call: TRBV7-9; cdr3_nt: TGTGCCAGCAGCCCCCGTACTAGTTACAATGAGCAGTTCTTC; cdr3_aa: CASSPRTSYNEQFF
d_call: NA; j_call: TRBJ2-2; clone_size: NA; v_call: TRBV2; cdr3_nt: TGTGCCAGCATGGGGGTGGGTAGTAACACCGGGGAGCTGTTTTTT; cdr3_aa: CASMGVGSNTGELFF
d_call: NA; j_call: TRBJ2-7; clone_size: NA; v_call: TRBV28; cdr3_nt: TGTGCCAGCAGTCCGGAGGGGTGGGCTCACGAGCAGTACTTC; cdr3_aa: CASSPEGWAHEQYF
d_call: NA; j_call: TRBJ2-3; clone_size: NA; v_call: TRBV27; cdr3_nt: TGTGCCAGCAGTTTAGGGCTGCTTTCTGATACGCAGTATTTT; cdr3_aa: CASSLGLLSDTQYF
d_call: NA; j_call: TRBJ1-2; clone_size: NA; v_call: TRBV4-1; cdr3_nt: TGCGCCAGCAGCCAAACGGGGAACTATGGCTACACCTTC; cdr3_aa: CASSQTGNYGYTF
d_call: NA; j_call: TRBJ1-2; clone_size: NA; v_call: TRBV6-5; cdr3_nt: TGTGCCAGCAGTTACAGGGGATTGGATGGCTACACCTTC; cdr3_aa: CASSYRGLDGYTF
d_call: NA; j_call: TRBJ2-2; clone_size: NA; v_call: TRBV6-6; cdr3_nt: TGTGCCAGCAGTGCATCTAGCGGGGAGCTGTTTTTT; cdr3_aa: CASSASSGELFF
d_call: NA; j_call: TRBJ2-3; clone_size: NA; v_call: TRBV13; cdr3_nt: TGTGCCAGCAGACCTCTTCCGGGACTTAGCACAGATACGCAGTATTTT; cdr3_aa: CASRPLPGLSTDTQYF
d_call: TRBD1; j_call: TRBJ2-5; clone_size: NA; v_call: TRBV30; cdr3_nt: TGTGCCTGGAGTGTACCAACAGGGGGTGGAGAGACCCAGTACTTC; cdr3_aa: CAWSVPTGGGETQYF
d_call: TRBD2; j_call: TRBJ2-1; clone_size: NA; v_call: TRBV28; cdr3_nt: TGTGCCAGCAGTCCTCTCCCTTGGAGACTAGCGGGAGGGTCGGGGGACACCTACAATGAGCAGTTCTTC; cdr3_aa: CASSPLPWRLAGGSGDTYNEQFF
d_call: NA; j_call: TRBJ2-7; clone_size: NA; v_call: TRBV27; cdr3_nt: TGTGCCAGCAGTCCAGACTCAGACAGGCTATTCTACGAGCAGTACTTC; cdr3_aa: CASSPDSDRLFYEQYF
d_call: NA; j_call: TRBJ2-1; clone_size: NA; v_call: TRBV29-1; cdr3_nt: TGCAGCGTTGGGGGTAGGGTGCGGGATGAGCAGTTCTTC; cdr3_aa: CSVGGRVRDEQFF
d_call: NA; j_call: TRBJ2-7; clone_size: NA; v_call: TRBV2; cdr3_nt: TGTGCCAGCAGTGTCCCGGGATCGTACGAGCAGTACTTC; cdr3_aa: CASSVPGSYEQYF
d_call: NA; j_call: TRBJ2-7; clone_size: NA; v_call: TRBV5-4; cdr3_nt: TGTGCCAGCAGCTTGGATGGGCTACCAAAGCTCCACGAGCAGTACTTC; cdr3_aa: CASSLDGLPKLHEQYF
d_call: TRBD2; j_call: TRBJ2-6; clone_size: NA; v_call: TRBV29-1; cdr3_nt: TGCAGCGTTTTGCGGGAGGGCTCTGGGGCCAACGTCCTGACTTTC; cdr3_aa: CSVLREGSGANVLTF
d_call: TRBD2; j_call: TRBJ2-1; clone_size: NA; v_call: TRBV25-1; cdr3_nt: TGTGCCAGCAGTGAAGTACTGCGGGAGGGCGGGGATGAGCAGTTCTTC; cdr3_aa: CASSEVLREGGDEQFF
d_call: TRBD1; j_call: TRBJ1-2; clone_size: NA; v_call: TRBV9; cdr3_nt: TGTGCCAGCAGCCAGGGACAGGGGAATGGCTACACCTTC; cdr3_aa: CASSQGQGNGYTF
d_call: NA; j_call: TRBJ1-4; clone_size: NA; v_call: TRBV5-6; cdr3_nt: TGTGCCAGCAGCTTGATGGTCGGTGAAAAACTGTTTTTT; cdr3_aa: CASSLMVGEKLFF